The 27 T cell receptor beta chains reported below all come from one sample, sequenced in a study of cytomegalovirus exposure and HLA in healthy donors. PCR involved 60 Vbeta and 13 Jbeta primers. Libraries were prepared by immunoSEQ multiplex PCR; TCRdb keeps only in-frame clonotypes and omits some of them. In total, the table holds 91,000 or so clones. Sequencing was performed on PBMCs. Every receptor here comes from a woman aged 25 to 39 in good health and CMV-seronegative.

The V call is TRBV19, the J call TRBJ1-1; D not certain. CDR3 length: 14 residues. Germline CDR1 LNHDA, CDR2 SQIVND (reference sequence). V was clipped by 7 bases and J by 0 bases, with 12 bases between them. This CDR3 is CASTSYLLNTEAFF. CDR3 coding DNA: TGTGCCAGTACTTCGTATCTTCTGAACACTGAAGCTTTCTTT. Looking up the rest from reference TRBV19 and TRBJ1-1 gives the full variable domain: DGGITQSPKYLFRKEGQNVTLSCEQNLNHDAMYWYRQDPGQGLRLIYYSQIVNDFQKGDIAEGYSVSREKKESFPLTVTSAQKNPTAFYLCASTSYLLNTEAFFGQGTRLTVV.

The rearrangement joins TRBV6-5 to TRBJ2-1, with 7 positions matching TRBD2. Trimming took 4 bases from V and 10 from J; bases not matched to a gene: 1. CDR1 and CDR2 (germline): MNHEY, SVGAGI. The CDR3 loop spans 11 amino acids. The CDR3, as DNA: TGTGCCAGCAGTTCTAGCGGAGAGCAGTTCTTC. Its translation: CASSSSGEQFF.

V and J are TRBV7-3 and TRBJ1-4, with 9 nucleotides matching TRBD1. In germline, CDR1 is SGHTA, CDR2 FQGTGA. Trimming removed 5 bases from V and 6 bases from J; junction bases left unmatched: 7. The CDR3 is made up of 15 amino acids. The CDR3 DNA reads as TGTGCCAGCAGCACTACAGGGGGCCAACATGAAAAACTGTTTTTT. Its translation: CASSTTGGQHEKLFF.

The gene calls are TRBV19 and TRBJ2-5; 12 nucleotides line up with TRBD2. V lost 4 bases and J lost 4; bases outside the gene matches: 10. Looked up from germline, CDR1 is LNHDA and CDR2 is SQIVND (reference sequence). The CDR3 has 17 amino acids. The CDR3, as DNA: TGTGCCAGTAGTACTTCCCCACCGGGACTAGCGGGAGAGACCCAGTACTTC. This gives the protein CASSTSPPGLAGETQYF.

The V gene is TRBV4-1, the J gene TRBJ2-4; maybe TRBD1 (5 bases). This CDR3 region has 14 residues. Germline CDR1 is MGHRA and CDR2 is YSYEKL. The V gene lost 1 base and the J gene lost 3 bases, with 7 bases spanning the gap. Here the CDR3 reads CASSQATGKNIQYF. CDR3 in DNA: TGCGCCAGCAGCCAAGCTACAGGCAAAAACATTCAGTACTTC.

The rearrangement uses TRBV4-2 and TRBJ2-7; no clear D gene. Per germline, CDR1 LGHNA and CDR2 YNFKEQ. There are 12 residues in the CDR3. V lost 1 base and J lost 6, with 7 bases in between. The CDR3 region has the DNA TGTGCCAGCAGCCAAGTAGCATCCGAGCAGTACTTC. Translation gives CASSQVASEQYF.

The V gene is TRBV18, the J gene TRBJ1-3; no definite D call. V was pared by 6 bases and J by 0 bases, with 18 bases between. CDR3 length: 17 residues. In germline, CDR1 is KGHSH, CDR2 LQKENI. CDR3 DNA: TGTGCCAGCTCCGGAGGTAGCTCTGGGGTCTCTGGAAACACCATATATTTT. Translated, it gives CASSGGSSGVSGNTIYF.

The J gene is TRBJ2-3, the V gene TRBV28; 9 nucleotides line up with TRBD1. V shed 6 bases, J shed 13 bases, and the junction held 14 bases outside the gene matches. Looked up from germline, CDR1 is MDHEN and CDR2 is SYDVKM. This CDR3 is 14 amino acids long. CDR3 protein: CASRRDRAVFDEYF. The CDR3 DNA sequence: TGTGCCAGCAGACGGGACAGGGCGGTTTTTGATGAGTATTTT.

The rearrangement joins TRBV7-2 to TRBJ2-1; 10 positions agree with TRBD2. The CDR3 consists of 17 residues. V gave up 5 bases and J gave up 2 bases; unmatched junction bases: 9. The V gene's germline CDR1 is SGHTA and CDR2 FQGNSA. CDR3 DNA sequence: TGTGCCAGCAGCATCCAAGCGGGAGGGCCTCCCTACAATGAGCAGTTCTTC. Translating it yields CASSIQAGGPPYNEQFF.

The V and J genes are TRBV15 and TRBJ1-1; D might be TRBD1 (6 bases). The CDR3 is 12 amino acids. The V and J ends lost 6 bases and 9 bases respectively, with 14 bases between them. Per the germline V gene, CDR1 is LNHNV and CDR2 is YYDKDF (reference sequence). The CDR3 DNA is TGTGCCACCAGTCCATTGGGGGCCCAAGCTTTCTTT. The encoded protein is CATSPLGAQAFF.

J is TRBJ2-1 and V is TRBV15; TRBD2 matches 10 bases. The CDR3 totals 13 residues. Germline CDR1 and CDR2: LNHNV and YYDKDF (reference sequence). Trimming at V came to 8 bases and at J to 4 bases, leaving 2 bases not matched to a gene. CDR3 amino acids: CATGTSEYNEQFF. CDR3 nucleotide sequence: TGTGCCACCGGGACTAGCGAGTACAATGAGCAGTTCTTC.

The V and J genes are TRBV7-8 and TRBJ2-7; TRBD1 agrees at 10 bases. The CDR3 loop spans 14 amino acids. The J segment lost 5 bases and the V segment lost 5 bases, leaving 6 bases of the junction unmatched. The germline gives CDR1 SGHVS, CDR2 FQNEAQ. CDR3 sequence: CASSIDRGRDEQYF. The DNA of the CDR3 is TGTGCCAGCAGCATCGACAGGGGGCGCGACGAGCAGTACTTC.

The chain joins TRBV9 to TRBJ2-5; 7 nucleotides match TRBD2. This CDR3 is 13 amino acids long. V shed 3 bases, J shed 5 bases, and the junction held 4 bases outside the gene matches. Germline CDR1 is SGDLS and CDR2 is YYNGEE. In DNA, the CDR3 is TGTGCCAGCAGCGGACGGGGGGACGAGACCCAGTACTTC. Its protein product is CASSGRGDETQYF.

In DNA form, the CDR3 reads TGCGCCAGCAGCCCAGACCCGGGACAGGTTGGCCTCACAGATACGCAGTATTTT. This translates into CASSPDPGQVGLTDTQYF. The chain carries TRBV5-1 and TRBJ2-3; TRBD1 matches 8 bases. CDR1 and CDR2 (germline): SGHRS, YFSETQ. This CDR3 spans 18 amino acids. Germline trimming cut 4 bases from V and 2 bases from J; bases unmatched to any gene: 15. Full variable domain (rest looked up from reference TRBV5-1 and TRBJ2-3): KAGVTQTPRYLIKTRGQQVTLSCSPISGHRSVSWYQQTPGQGLQFLFEYFSETQRNKGNFPGRFSGRQFSNSRSEMNVSTLELGDSALYLCASSPDPGQVGLTDTQYFGPGTRLTVL.

The chain links TRBV28 to TRBJ2-2; the match to TRBD2 covers 7 bases. The CDR3 runs to 17 residues. V lost 6 bases to trimming and J lost 4 bases; unmatched junction nucleotides: 14. Germline loops: CDR1 MDHEN, CDR2 SYDVKM. The CDR3 sequence: CASSRILAGGTTGELFF. The CDR3 DNA reads TGTGCCAGCAGCCGGATACTAGCCGGGGGGACCACCGGGGAGCTGTTTTTT.

This chain uses TRBV19 with TRBJ2-2, with 8 nucleotides matching TRBD1. Germline V gene sequence: CDR1 LNHDA, CDR2 SQIVND (reference sequence). The CDR3 is 15 residues long. The ends lost 5 bases at V and 3 bases at J; junction bases unmatched: 5. CDR3: CASSASTGDTGELFF. Written as DNA, the CDR3 is TGTGCCAGTAGTGCCTCGACAGGGGACACCGGGGAGCTGTTTTTT.

The chain employs TRBV7-2 and TRBJ2-7; no reliable D call. CDR1 and CDR2 from the germline V gene are SGHTA and FQGNSA. There are 13 residues in the CDR3. The V end was cut by 5 bases, the J end by 1 base, with 9 bases between. The CDR3 sequence: CASSLSGSYEQYF. In DNA, the CDR3 is TGTGCCAGCAGCCTCTCCGGGTCCTACGAGCAGTACTTC.

The chain joins TRBV2 to TRBJ2-2, with 8 bases lining up with TRBD2. This CDR3 is 14 amino acids long. Germline values: CDR1 SNHLY, CDR2 FYNNEI. V lost 9 bases, J lost 3 bases, and 6 bases stayed unmatched. The CDR3 DNA reads TGTGCCAGTAGCGGGAAGAGGGACACCGGGGAGCTGTTTTTT. This gives the protein CASSGKRDTGELFF.

CDR3 nucleotides: TGTGCCAGCAGCGTTAGCGGAGCTGTAGCCAAAAACATTCAGTACTTC. Translation: CASSVSGAVAKNIQYF. The chain couples TRBV7-8 to TRBJ2-4; tentative D call: TRBD2 (6 bases). The length of the CDR3 is 16 residues. The germline gives CDR1 SGHVS, CDR2 FQNEAQ. V was clipped by 5 bases and J by 0 bases, with 14 bases between them.

V is TRBV4-1 and J is TRBJ2-7; TRBD1 is a possible D gene (5 bases). CDR3 length: 12 residues. Germline V lookup: CDR1 MGHRA, CDR2 YSYEKL. Trimming took 0 bases from V and 5 from J, leaving 5 bases between them. The CDR3 DNA is TGCGCCAGCAGCCAAGACAGGGACGAGCAGTACTTC. Translated: CASSQDRDEQYF.

J is TRBJ2-3 and V is TRBV5-4, with a weak D call TRBD1 (5 bases). The V end was cut by 6 bases, the J end by 5 bases, with 13 bases between. The CDR3 loop spans 13 amino acids. Germline V CDR1 and CDR2: SGHNT, YYREEE (reference sequence). This CDR3 reads CASNRMGLDTQYF. The CDR3, as DNA: TGTGCCAGCAACAGGATGGGATTAGATACGCAGTATTTT. Looking up the rest from reference TRBV5-4 and TRBJ2-3 gives the full variable domain: ETGVTQSPTHLIKTRGQQVTLRCSSQSGHNTVSWYQQALGQGPQFIFQYYREEENGRGNFPPRFSGLQFPNYSSELNVNALELDDSALYLCASNRMGLDTQYFGPGTRLTVL.

The CDR3 loop is CASSTMDIPNSPLHF. In DNA form, the CDR3 reads TGTGCCAGCTCTACGATGGACATTCCCAATTCACCCCTCCACTTT. The chain links TRBV18 to TRBJ1-6, with D maybe TRBD1 (5 bases). V lost 6 bases and J 7 bases, leaving 16 bases between the germline ends. Germline CDR1 and CDR2: KGHSH and LQKENI. The CDR3 runs 15 residues.

The V call is TRBV6-1, the J call TRBJ1-1; 9 bases are a match to TRBD1. Per the germline V gene, CDR1 is MNHNS and CDR2 is SASEGT. This CDR3 comprises 14 residues. J lost 0 bases, V lost 9 bases, and 5 bases had no gene match. The CDR3 DNA is TGTGCCAGTTCCCGGACAGGGGTGAACACTGAAGCTTTCTTT. Amino acids: CASSRTGVNTEAFF.

The V and J genes are TRBV27 and TRBJ2-2, with 12 bases lining up with TRBD2. Unmatched junction bases numbered 4, after V lost 0 bases and J lost 5 bases. The CDR3 length is 17 residues. Germline assignment: CDR1 MNHEY and CDR2 SMNVEV (reference sequence). Here the CDR3 reads CASSLSGLAGWTGELFF. The CDR3 DNA reads as TGTGCCAGCAGTTTATCCGGACTAGCGGGATGGACCGGGGAGCTGTTTTTT.

The chain employs TRBV11-2 and TRBJ2-7; TRBD2 aligns across 9 bases. This CDR3 is 15 amino acids long. V dropped 0 bases and J dropped 2; count of bases not matched to a gene: 2. Germline CDR1 reads SGHAT; CDR2 reads FQNNGV. The CDR3 loop reads CASSLEGGGAYEQYF. The DNA of the CDR3 is TGTGCCAGCAGCTTAGAGGGCGGGGGGGCCTACGAGCAGTACTTC. The variable domain in full, completed from reference TRBV11-2 and TRBJ2-7, reads EAGVAQSPRYKIIEKRQSVAFWCNPISGHATLYWYQQILGQGPKLLIQFQNNGVVDDSQLPKDRFSAERLKGVDSTLKIQPAKLEDSAVYLCASSLEGGGAYEQYFGPGTRLTVT.

The V call is TRBV5-4, the J call TRBJ2-2; 7 bases align to TRBD1. Trimming cost V 5 bases and J 3 bases; bases outside gene matches: 4. Germline lookup yields CDR1 SGHNT and CDR2 YYREEE (reference sequence). This CDR3 comprises 14 residues. Here the CDR3 reads CASSTQGYTGELFF. In DNA form, the CDR3 reads TGTGCCAGCAGTACACAGGGGTACACCGGGGAGCTGTTTTTT.

This chain connects TRBV12-5 to TRBJ2-2; D not certain. The ends were cut back, 4 bases at V and 6 bases at J, with 3 bases in the middle. This CDR3 is 11 amino acids long. Germline V gene data show CDR1 as LGHNT and CDR2 as FRNRAP. This chain's CDR3 is CASGSSGELFF. The CDR3 nucleotides read TGTGCTAGTGGTTCGTCCGGGGAGCTGTTTTTT.